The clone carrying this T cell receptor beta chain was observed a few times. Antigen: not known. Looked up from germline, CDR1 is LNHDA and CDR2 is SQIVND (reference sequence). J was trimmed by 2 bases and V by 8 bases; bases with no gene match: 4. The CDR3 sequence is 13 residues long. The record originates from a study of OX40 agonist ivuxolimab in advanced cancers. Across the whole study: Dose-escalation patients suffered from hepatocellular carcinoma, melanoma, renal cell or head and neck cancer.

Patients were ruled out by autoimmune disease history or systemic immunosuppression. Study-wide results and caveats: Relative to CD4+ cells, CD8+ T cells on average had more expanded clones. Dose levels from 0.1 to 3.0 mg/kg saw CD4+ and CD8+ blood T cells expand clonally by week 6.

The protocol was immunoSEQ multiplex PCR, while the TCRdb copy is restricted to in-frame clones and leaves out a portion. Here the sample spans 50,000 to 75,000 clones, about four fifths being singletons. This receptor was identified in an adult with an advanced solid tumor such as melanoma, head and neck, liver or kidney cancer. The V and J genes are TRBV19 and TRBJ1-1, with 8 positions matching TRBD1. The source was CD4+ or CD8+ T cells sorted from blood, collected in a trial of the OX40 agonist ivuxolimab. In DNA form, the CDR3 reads TGTGCCAGTGTCGGACAGGGCAACACTGAAGCTTTCTTT. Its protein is CASVGQGNTEAFF.